Listed here are 11 T cell receptor beta chains from one sample, sequenced in a study of T cells in Graves' hyperthyroidism and ophthalmopathy. RNA transcripts gave rise to amplified TCR beta CDR3 regions. The primer set for the first-round RT-PCR of the TCR CDR3 was HTBI. TCRdb used MiXCR to reprocess the multiplex PCR reads, holding one entry per CDR3 protein. The sample has 500,000 to 650,000 distinct CDR3 sequences; over 35% are singletons. Material: peripheral blood or thyroid tissue (not recorded which). The receptors originated from an adult woman with Graves' disease, either hyperthyroidism or ophthalmopathy (not recorded which).

This clonotype was counted ten times or more. The chain couples TRBV20-1 to TRBJ2-5; TRBD2 matches 8 bases. The length of the CDR3 is 14 residues. Losses at the gene ends were 6 bases for V and 1 base for J; bases not matched to a gene: 7. Germline assignment: CDR1 DFQATT and CDR2 SNEGSKA (reference sequence). CDR3 region: CSAIISGAQETQYF. The CDR3 nucleotides are TGCAGTGCCATTATTAGCGGGGCCCAAGAGACCCAGTACTTC.

The chain uses TRBV6-5 and TRBJ1-1; D possibly corresponds to TRBD1 (5 bases). Germline CDR1 reads MNHEY; CDR2 reads SVGAGI. This CDR3 is 14 amino acids long. V lost 5 bases and J lost 4, with 14 bases in between. The CDR3 DNA reads as TGTGCCAGCAGTCCATGGGGGGGTCGCACTGAAGCTTTCTTT. It codes for CASSPWGGRTEAFF.

Details on this clonotype: A much more abundant neighbour one base away suggests this may be a read error. This chain connects TRBV4-1 to TRBJ1-6; D perhaps matches TRBD1 (5 bases). Trimming removed 5 bases from V and 10 bases from J, with 15 bases in between. Germline V lookup: CDR1 MGHRA, CDR2 YSYEKL. The CDR3 is 14 amino acids. CDR3 DNA: TGCGCCAGCAGCTCCCGGGACGAATCGTCACCCCTCCACTTT. Translating gives CASSSRDESSPLHF.

This clonotype was seen a few times. The gene calls are TRBV7-9 and TRBJ2-5; D not certain. Germline loops: CDR1 SEHNR, CDR2 FQNEAQ (reference sequence). Trimming stripped 5 bases from V and 10 bases from J, with 14 bases between. The CDR3 loop spans 12 amino acids. The CDR3, as DNA: TGTGCCAGCAGCGACCCCTCCGGAGACCAGTACTTC. As protein: CASSDPSGDQYF.

V gene TRBV29-1 combines with J gene TRBJ1-1; D is perhaps TRBD1 (6 bases). V dropped 3 bases and J dropped 8 bases, with 16 bases sitting between them. The CDR3 spans 13 residues. The germline gives CDR1 SQVTM, CDR2 ANQGSEA. The CDR3 spells CSVDRSGEREAFF. The CDR3 bases are TGCAGCGTTGATAGGTCAGGGGAAAGAGAAGCTTTCTTT.

The chain links TRBV9 to TRBJ1-1; 9 bases fit TRBD1. Germline lookup yields CDR1 SGDLS and CDR2 YYNGEE. The trim removed 3 bases at V and 6 bases at J, leaving 6 bases unmatched. CDR3 size: 14 residues. CDR3 nucleotide sequence: TGTGCCAGCAGCGAACCGGGACAGGGATCTGAAGCTTTCTTT. Protein product: CASSEPGQGSEAFF.

The rearrangement links TRBV7-9 to TRBJ2-7; D not certain. V was trimmed by 5 bases and J by 7 bases, leaving 24 bases between them. Germline CDR1 and CDR2: SEHNR and FQNEAQ (reference sequence). CDR3 length: 16 residues. CDR3 nucleotides: TGTGCCAGCAGCCAGGTGACACTAACCCGGAATGGTGAGCAGTACTTC. Protein product: CASSQVTLTRNGEQYF.

V is TRBV7-8 and J is TRBJ2-7; the D gene is possibly TRBD1 (5 bases). The germline V gene encodes CDR1 SGHVS and CDR2 FQNEAQ. This CDR3 contains 15 residues. Trimming removed 1 base at V and 0 bases at J, with 10 bases between. CDR3 DNA: TGTGCCAGCAGCTTAGTTGGTCAGGGCTCCTACGAGCAGTACTTC. It encodes CASSLVGQGSYEQYF.

The J gene is TRBJ2-7, the V gene TRBV11-1; D might be TRBD1 (6 bases). CDR1 is SGHAT, CDR2 FQDESV, per germline (reference sequence). This CDR3 spans 15 amino acids. The germline V and J ends were trimmed by 5 bases and 5 bases, with 19 bases remaining between them. The DNA of the CDR3 is TGTGCCAGCAGCGCACTTTTACAGGGAGCCCACGAGCAGTACTTC. Its protein is CASSALLQGAHEQYF.

This clonotype was recorded at least ten times. The chain recombines TRBV12-3 or TRBV12-4 with TRBJ2-5, with a tentative D call TRBD1 (5 bases). Between the trimmed V and J ends, which lost 3 bases and 6 bases, there was a span of 8 bases. The CDR3 covers 12 residues. The CDR3 DNA reads as TGTGCCAGCAGTTTTGACAGAAAGACCCAGTACTTC. Amino acid sequence: CASSFDRKTQYF.

J is TRBJ1-2 and V is TRBV2; 12 bases map to TRBD1. Germline V CDR1 and CDR2: SNHLY, FYNNEI. The CDR3 length is 14 residues. V gave up 6 bases and J gave up 8 bases; unmatched junction bases: 7. In nucleotides, the CDR3 is TGTGCCAGCAGGGTGGGACAGGGGGCGCAAGGCTACACCTTC. Protein: CASRVGQGAQGYTF.